The entry below gives a single T cell receptor (beta chain) sequence along with its context. Its target is not known. V was trimmed by 2 bases and J by 2 bases, leaving 9 bases between them. Germline V gives CDR1 SGDLS, CDR2 YYNGEE. This CDR3 region has 14 residues. PCR amplification relied on 60 Vbeta primers (plus 13 Jbeta primers). Using immunoSEQ multiplex PCR, the repertoire was profiled, and TCRdb retains in-frame clones only, with some absent. The data contain more than 95,000 clones, about 75% of them singletons. The sample comes from a study of cytomegalovirus exposure and HLA in healthy donors. General study results and limits: The study put roughly 160 TCR beta chains on its list as cytomegalovirus-associated. According to a later analysis, most TCR beta chains associated with CMV appeared HLA-restricted. Presence/absence analyses assumed roughly uniform sequencing depth across donors. As was reported, the HLA-A and HLA-B alleles of most subjects were accurately predicted from TCR beta sequences.

This TCR was sampled from a man aged 55 to 70 in good health and CMV-seropositive. The sequencing input was PBMCs. This chain links TRBV9 with TRBJ2-3; the D gene is possibly TRBD1 (6 bases). In nucleotides, the CDR3 is TGTGCCAGCAGCGTCCAGGGGAACACAGATACGCAGTATTTT. It encodes CASSVQGNTDTQYF.